Presented here are 6 T cell receptor beta chains from one specimen sequenced in a study of OX40 agonist ivuxolimab in advanced cancers. The repertoire was sequenced with immunoSEQ multiplex PCR; TCRdb's copy has only in-frame clones and lacks some. The table records about 40,000 clones, about 88% of them present only once. The material sequenced was CD4+ or CD8+ T cells sorted from blood, taken in a trial of the OX40 agonist ivuxolimab. The source is an adult with an advanced solid tumor such as melanoma, head and neck, liver or kidney cancer.

This clone came up once. Here the CDR3 reads CASSLGGNTEAFF. The CDR3 DNA is TGCGCCAGCAGCTTGGGGGGGAACACTGAAGCTTTCTTT. V usage is TRBV5-1 and J usage is TRBJ1-1, with D uncertain. The V gene's germline CDR1 is SGHRS and CDR2 YFSETQ. Trimming stripped 0 bases from V and 1 base from J, with 4 bases between. CDR3 length: 13 amino acids. Full variable domain (outside the CDR3, taken from reference TRBV5-1 and TRBJ1-1): KAGVTQTPRYLIKTRGQQVTLSCSPISGHRSVSWYQQTPGQGLQFLFEYFSETQRNKGNFPGRFSGRQFSNSRSEMNVSTLELGDSALYLCASSLGGNTEAFFGQGTRLTVV.

This clone was picked up one time. J is TRBJ1-2 and V is TRBV6-5; TRBD1 agrees at 8 bases. With 8 bases clipped from V and 5 bases from J, the junction kept 13 bases outside the gene matches. The CDR3 is made up of 15 amino acids. CDR1 is MNHEY, CDR2 SVGAGI, per germline. The CDR3 coding sequence is TGTGCCAGCCACGGGACAGGCGGGCGTGCATATGGCTACACCTTC. It translates to CASHGTGGRAYGYTF.

CDR3 loop: CATTGAYEQYF. As DNA, the CDR3 is TGTGCCACTACGGGGGCCTACGAGCAGTACTTC. The chain recombines TRBV6-6 with TRBJ2-7; TRBD2 might be the D (6 bases). Germline V gene lookup returns CDR1 MNHNY and CDR2 SVGAGI (reference sequence). V was pared by 10 bases and J by 2 bases, with 9 bases between. The length of the CDR3 is 11 residues.

The chain recombines TRBV7-7 with TRBJ2-3; the D is unclear. This CDR3 is built from 17 residues. CDR1 and CDR2 (germline): SSHAT, FNYEAQ (reference sequence). The CDR3, as DNA: TGTGCTCGGCTGGTCCCCGATCAGACAATAAGCACAGATACGCAGTATTTT. Translating gives CARLVPDQTISTDTQYF.

The chain combines TRBV18 with TRBJ2-3; possible D gene TRBD2, 6 bases. The CDR3 is 16 amino acids. The V gene lost 0 bases and the J gene lost 2 bases, with 12 bases spanning the gap. Germline V lookup: CDR1 KGHSH, CDR2 LQKENI. The CDR3 reads CASSPPRAGYTDTQYF. The DNA of the CDR3 is TGTGCCAGCTCACCACCAAGAGCGGGTTACACAGATACGCAGTATTTT.

The CDR3 sequence is CASSAGENYGYTF. The CDR3 region has the DNA TGTGCCAGCAGCGCCGGGGAGAACTATGGCTACACCTTC. The V gene is TRBV6-1, the J gene TRBJ1-2; no clear D. CDR1 and CDR2 (germline): MNHNS, SASEGT. V lost 6 bases, J lost 2 bases, and 10 bases lay in between. The CDR3 length is 13 residues.